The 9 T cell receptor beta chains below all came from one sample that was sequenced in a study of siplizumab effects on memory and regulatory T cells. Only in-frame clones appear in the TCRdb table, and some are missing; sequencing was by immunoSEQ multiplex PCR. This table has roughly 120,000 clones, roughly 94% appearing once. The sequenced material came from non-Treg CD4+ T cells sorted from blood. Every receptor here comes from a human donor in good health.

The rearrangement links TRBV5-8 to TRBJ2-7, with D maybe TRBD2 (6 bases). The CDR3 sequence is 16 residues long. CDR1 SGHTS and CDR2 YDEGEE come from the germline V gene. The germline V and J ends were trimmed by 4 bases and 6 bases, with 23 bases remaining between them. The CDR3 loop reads CASSQGRDFHSAEQYF. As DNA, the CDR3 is TGTGCCAGCAGCCAGGGAAGGGACTTCCACTCGGCCGAGCAGTACTTC.

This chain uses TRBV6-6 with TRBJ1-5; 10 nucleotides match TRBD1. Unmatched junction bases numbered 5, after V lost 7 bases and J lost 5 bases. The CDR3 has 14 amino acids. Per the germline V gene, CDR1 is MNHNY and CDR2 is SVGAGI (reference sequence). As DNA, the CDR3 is TGTGCCAGCAAAAAGGACAGGGGGGATCAGCCCCAGCATTTT. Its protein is CASKKDRGDQPQHF.

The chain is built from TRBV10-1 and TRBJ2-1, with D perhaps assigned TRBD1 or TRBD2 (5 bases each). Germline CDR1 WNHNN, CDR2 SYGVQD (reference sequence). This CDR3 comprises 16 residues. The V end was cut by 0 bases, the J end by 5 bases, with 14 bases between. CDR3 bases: TGCGCCAGCAGTGAGTCGAAAAGGGGACGGAACAATGAGCAGTTCTTC. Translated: CASSESKRGRNNEQFF.

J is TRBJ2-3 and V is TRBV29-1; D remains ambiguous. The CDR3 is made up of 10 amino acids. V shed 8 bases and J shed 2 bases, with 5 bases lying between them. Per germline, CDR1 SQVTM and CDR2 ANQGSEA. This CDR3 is CSSSTDTQYF. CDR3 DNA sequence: TGCAGCTCCTCCACAGATACGCAGTATTTT.

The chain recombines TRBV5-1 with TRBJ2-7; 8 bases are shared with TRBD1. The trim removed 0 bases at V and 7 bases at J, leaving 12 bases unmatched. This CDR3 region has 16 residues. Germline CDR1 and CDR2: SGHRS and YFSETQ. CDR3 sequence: CASSLAIGQGAQEQYF. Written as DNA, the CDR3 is TGCGCCAGCAGCTTGGCCATCGGGCAGGGGGCTCAAGAGCAGTACTTC. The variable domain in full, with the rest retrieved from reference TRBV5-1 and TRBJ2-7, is KAGVTQTPRYLIKTRGQQVTLSCSPISGHRSVSWYQQTPGQGLQFLFEYFSETQRNKGNFPGRFSGRQFSNSRSEMNVSTLELGDSALYLCASSLAIGQGAQEQYFGPGTRLTVT.

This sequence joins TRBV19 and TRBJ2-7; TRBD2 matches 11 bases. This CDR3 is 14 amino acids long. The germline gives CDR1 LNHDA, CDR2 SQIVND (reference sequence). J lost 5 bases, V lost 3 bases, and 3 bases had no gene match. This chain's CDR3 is CASSISGRANEQYF. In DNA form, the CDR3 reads TGTGCCAGTAGTATTAGCGGGAGGGCCAACGAGCAGTACTTC. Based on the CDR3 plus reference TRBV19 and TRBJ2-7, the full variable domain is DGGITQSPKYLFRKEGQNVTLSCEQNLNHDAMYWYRQDPGQGLRLIYYSQIVNDFQKGDIAEGYSVSREKKESFPLTVTSAQKNPTAFYLCASSISGRANEQYFGPGTRLTVT.

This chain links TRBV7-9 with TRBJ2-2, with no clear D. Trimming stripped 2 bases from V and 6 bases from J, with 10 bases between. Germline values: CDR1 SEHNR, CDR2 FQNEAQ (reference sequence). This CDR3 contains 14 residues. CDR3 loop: CASSLMAGAGELFF. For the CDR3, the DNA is TGTGCCAGCAGCTTAATGGCTGGAGCCGGGGAGCTGTTTTTT.

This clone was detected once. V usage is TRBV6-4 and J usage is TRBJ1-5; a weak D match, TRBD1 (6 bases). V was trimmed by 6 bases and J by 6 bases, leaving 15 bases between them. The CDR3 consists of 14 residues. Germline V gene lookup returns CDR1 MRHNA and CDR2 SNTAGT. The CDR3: CASSQGQVGQPQHF. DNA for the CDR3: TGTGCCAGCAGCCAGGGACAAGTTGGTCAGCCCCAGCATTTT.

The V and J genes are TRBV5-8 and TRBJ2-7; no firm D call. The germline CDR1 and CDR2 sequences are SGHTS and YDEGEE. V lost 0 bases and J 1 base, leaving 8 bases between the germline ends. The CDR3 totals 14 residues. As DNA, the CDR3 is TGTGCCAGCAGCTTGGAATACTTATCCTACGAGCAGTACTTC. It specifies CASSLEYLSYEQYF.